The sequence of this T cell receptor (beta chain) was determined in a study of healthy donors' naive CD4 and CD8 T cells. Findings and limits, study-wide: Alpha and beta chains were sequenced in bulk without pairing.

Each TCR library used 500 ng of total RNA and a linear amplification protocol. TCRdb reanalysed the reads using MiXCR and keeps one entry per CDR3 protein. The sample yields about 200,000 distinct CDR3 sequences, 65% to 75% seen once. With respect to this clonotype: What it binds is not known.

The sequencing input was naive CD4+ and CD8+ T cells sorted from blood, pooled from several donors. The clonotype originates from a pool of human donors in good health; the sample pools cells from several healthy donors.

In DNA form, the CDR3 reads TGCAGCGTTGAGGGACGGACCTACGAGCAGTACTTC. Amino acids: CSVEGRTYEQYF. This chain connects TRBV29-1 to TRBJ2-7; D is tentatively TRBD1 or TRBD2 (5 bases each). The CDR3 runs to 12 residues. The ends were cut back, 3 bases at V and 2 bases at J, with 8 bases in the middle. CDR1 and CDR2 from the germline V gene are SQVTM and ANQGSEA.